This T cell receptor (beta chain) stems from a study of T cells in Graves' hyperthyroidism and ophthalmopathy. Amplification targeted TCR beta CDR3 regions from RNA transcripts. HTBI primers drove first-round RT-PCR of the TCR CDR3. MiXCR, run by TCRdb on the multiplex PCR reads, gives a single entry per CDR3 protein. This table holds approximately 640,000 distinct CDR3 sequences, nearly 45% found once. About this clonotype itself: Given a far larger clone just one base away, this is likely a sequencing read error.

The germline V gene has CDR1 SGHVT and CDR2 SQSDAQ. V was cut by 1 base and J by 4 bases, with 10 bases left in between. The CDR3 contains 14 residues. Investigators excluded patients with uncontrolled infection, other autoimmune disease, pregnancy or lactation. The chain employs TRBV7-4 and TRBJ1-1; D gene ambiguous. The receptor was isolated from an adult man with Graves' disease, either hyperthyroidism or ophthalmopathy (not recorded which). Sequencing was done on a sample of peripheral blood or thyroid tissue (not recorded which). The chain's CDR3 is CASSLGRAITEAFF. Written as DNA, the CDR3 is TGTGCCAGCAGCTTAGGACGGGCGATCACTGAAGCTTTCTTT.